This is a list of T cell receptor beta chains from one sample in a study of T cell responses to AZD1222 COVID-19 vaccine. The data were produced by immunoSEQ multiplex PCR, yet TCRdb's version contains in-frame clones alone and is incomplete. The top ten clones hold around 1.6% of a sample with 120,000 or so clones, over 75% of them seen once. The material sequenced was peripheral blood, taken on day 0 of AZD1222 vaccination. These receptors originate from an adult in good health. Each CDR3 is given with its conserved first and last residue. D genes are given only for firm matches. The size field is filled for only some rows; it gives once, few, many or a size class.

cdr3_nt: TGTGCCAGCAGTTACGCCTACACTGATTCACCCCTCCACTTT
cdr3_aa: CASSYAYTDSPLHF
j_call: TRBJ1-6
clone_size: NA
d_call: NA
v_call: TRBV6-5

cdr3_nt: TGTGCCAGCAGTTTCGGACAACTCTCCTACGAGCAGTACTTC
cdr3_aa: CASSFGQLSYEQYF
j_call: TRBJ2-7
clone_size: NA
d_call: NA
v_call: TRBV27

cdr3_nt: TGTGCCAGCAGCCCCACTAGCGGGGCCCGGTATTTT
cdr3_aa: CASSPTSGARYF
j_call: TRBJ2-3
clone_size: few
d_call: TRBD2
v_call: TRBV11-2

cdr3_nt: TGTGCCAGCAGCCCACTCGGGGCTGCGGCCAAAAACATTCAGTACTTC
cdr3_aa: CASSPLGAAAKNIQYF
j_call: TRBJ2-4
clone_size: NA
d_call: NA
v_call: TRBV3-1/TRBV3-2

cdr3_nt: TGTGCCAGCAGCCAAGAGCGGACAGGGCATGGCTACACCTTC
cdr3_aa: CASSQERTGHGYTF
j_call: TRBJ1-2
clone_size: NA
d_call: TRBD1
v_call: TRBV3-1/TRBV3-2

cdr3_nt: TGTGCCAGCAGCTTGGAGTCAACAATTAGCACTGAAGCTTTCTTT
cdr3_aa: CASSLESTISTEAFF
j_call: TRBJ1-1
clone_size: NA
d_call: NA
v_call: TRBV5-5

cdr3_nt: TGCGCCAGCAGCCAGGTAGGACAGGGACACTATGGCTACACCTTC
cdr3_aa: CASSQVGQGHYGYTF
j_call: TRBJ1-2
clone_size: NA
d_call: TRBD1
v_call: TRBV4-1

cdr3_nt: TGTGCCAGCAGCCACGACAACTACAATGAGCAGTTCTTC
cdr3_aa: CASSHDNYNEQFF
j_call: TRBJ2-1
clone_size: NA
d_call: NA
v_call: TRBV11-3

cdr3_nt: TGTGCCAGCAGACAACCGGGACAGGGAATGGGCTACACCTTC
cdr3_aa: CASRQPGQGMGYTF
j_call: TRBJ1-2
clone_size: NA
d_call: TRBD1
v_call: TRBV11-1

cdr3_nt: TGTGCCAGCAGCCTAGGGAGGGGGCGGGGTGAAAAACTGTTTTTT
cdr3_aa: CASSLGRGRGEKLFF
j_call: TRBJ1-4
clone_size: NA
d_call: TRBD1
v_call: TRBV6-6

cdr3_nt: TGTGCCTGGAGTTCTCCAGGGGGAGCTGCTGGAAACACCATATATTTT
cdr3_aa: CAWSSPGGAAGNTIYF
j_call: TRBJ1-3
clone_size: NA
d_call: TRBD1
v_call: TRBV30

cdr3_nt: TGTGCCAGCGAAGCCCCAACTAATGAAAAACTGTTTTTT
cdr3_aa: CASEAPTNEKLFF
j_call: TRBJ1-4
clone_size: NA
d_call: NA
v_call: TRBV2

cdr3_nt: TGTGCCAGTAGTATAGGGGGGGGCTGGAACATTCAGTACTTC
cdr3_aa: CASSIGGGWNIQYF
j_call: TRBJ2-4
clone_size: NA
d_call: NA
v_call: TRBV19

cdr3_nt: TGTGCCAGCAGCCCCCGATATCGTCTGGAGACCCAGTACTTC
cdr3_aa: CASSPRYRLETQYF
j_call: TRBJ2-5
clone_size: NA
d_call: NA
v_call: TRBV3-1/TRBV3-2

cdr3_nt: TGTGCCAGCAGTGAGCGGCCCGGGGAGGATTCACCCCTCCACTTT
cdr3_aa: CASSERPGEDSPLHF
j_call: TRBJ1-6
clone_size: once
d_call: NA
v_call: TRBV6-4

cdr3_nt: TGTGCCTGGAGTGACGGCTACCAAGAGACCCAGTACTTC
cdr3_aa: CAWSDGYQETQYF
j_call: TRBJ2-5
clone_size: NA
d_call: NA
v_call: TRBV30

cdr3_nt: TGTGCCAGCTCACCAACCCATCCCTACGAGCAGTACTTC
cdr3_aa: CASSPTHPYEQYF
j_call: TRBJ2-7
clone_size: NA
d_call: NA
v_call: TRBV18

cdr3_nt: TGTGCCAGCAGTGAGGCGGCAGGACTTCTCCCATACACCTTC
cdr3_aa: CASSEAAGLLPYTF
j_call: TRBJ1-2
clone_size: NA
d_call: NA
v_call: TRBV2

cdr3_nt: TGTGCCAGTAGTAAATGGACAGGCCCCTATGGCTACACCTTC
cdr3_aa: CASSKWTGPYGYTF
j_call: TRBJ1-2
clone_size: NA
d_call: TRBD1
v_call: TRBV19

cdr3_nt: TGTGCCAGCAGCGCAGAGCGGTACAATGAGCAGTTCTTC
cdr3_aa: CASSAERYNEQFF
j_call: TRBJ2-1
clone_size: NA
d_call: NA
v_call: TRBV7-8

cdr3_nt: TGTGCCAGCTCACCTACGACCCCCCAGCATTTT
cdr3_aa: CASSPTTPQHF
j_call: TRBJ1-5
clone_size: NA
d_call: NA
v_call: TRBV18

cdr3_nt: TGCGCCAGCAGCTTGATCGGGCTAGCGGGAGCGGGGGAGCAGTACTTC
cdr3_aa: CASSLIGLAGAGEQYF
j_call: TRBJ2-7
clone_size: NA
d_call: TRBD2
v_call: TRBV5-1

cdr3_nt: TGCGCCAGCAGCCCGACTCAGGGTATCTATGCTGAAGCTTTCTTT
cdr3_aa: CASSPTQGIYAEAFF
j_call: TRBJ1-1
clone_size: NA
d_call: NA
v_call: TRBV5-1

cdr3_nt: TGTGCCAGCAGCTCCAGGGACAGGGAACTTACCTACGAGCAGTACTTC
cdr3_aa: CASSSRDRELTYEQYF
j_call: TRBJ2-7
clone_size: NA
d_call: TRBD1
v_call: TRBV7-9

cdr3_nt: TGTGCCAGCAGCCCTAGACGGGGGGCAGGGGATGAAAAACTGTTTTTT
cdr3_aa: CASSPRRGAGDEKLFF
j_call: TRBJ1-4
clone_size: NA
d_call: NA
v_call: TRBV7-9

cdr3_nt: TGTGCCAGCAGCAATAGGAGGACAGTAACCGGGGAGCTGTTTTTT
cdr3_aa: CASSNRRTVTGELFF
j_call: TRBJ2-2
clone_size: NA
d_call: NA
v_call: TRBV21-1

cdr3_nt: TGTGCCAGCAGCTTGAAATTTTTGACTAGTGCAGATACGCAGTATTTT
cdr3_aa: CASSLKFLTSADTQYF
j_call: TRBJ2-3
clone_size: few
d_call: NA
v_call: TRBV5-6

cdr3_nt: TGTGCCACCAGTGATTCCGGGACAGCTAATGAAAAACTGTTTTTT
cdr3_aa: CATSDSGTANEKLFF
j_call: TRBJ1-4
clone_size: NA
d_call: TRBD1
v_call: TRBV24-1

cdr3_nt: TGTGCCAGCTCACCTAAACAGGTAGAATCCTACGAGCAGTACTTC
cdr3_aa: CASSPKQVESYEQYF
j_call: TRBJ2-7
clone_size: NA
d_call: NA
v_call: TRBV18

cdr3_nt: TGCAGTGCTAGTCTCGGACAATCTCGCACCGGGGAGCTGTTTTTT
cdr3_aa: CSASLGQSRTGELFF
j_call: TRBJ2-2
clone_size: NA
d_call: NA
v_call: TRBV20-1

cdr3_nt: TGTGCCAGCAGTGAATGGGGGGGGGTCTACAATGAGCAGTTCTTC
cdr3_aa: CASSEWGGVYNEQFF
j_call: TRBJ2-1
clone_size: NA
d_call: TRBD2
v_call: TRBV6-1

cdr3_nt: TGTGCCACCAGTGATTTGCCCCTTCTCTCCTACGAGCAGTACTTC
cdr3_aa: CATSDLPLLSYEQYF
j_call: TRBJ2-7
clone_size: few
d_call: NA
v_call: TRBV24-1

cdr3_nt: TGTGCCAGCAGCGTGGGGACAGGGGCCAGTTCACCCCTCCACTTT
cdr3_aa: CASSVGTGASSPLHF
j_call: TRBJ1-6
clone_size: NA
d_call: TRBD1
v_call: TRBV9

cdr3_nt: TGTGCCAGCAGCCGCCGGGACTTTAGCACAGATACGCAGTATTTT
cdr3_aa: CASSRRDFSTDTQYF
j_call: TRBJ2-3
clone_size: NA
d_call: NA
v_call: TRBV4-2

cdr3_nt: TGTGCCAGCAGCTTAGCGGAAGGGCCGGGCTATGGCTACACCTTC
cdr3_aa: CASSLAEGPGYGYTF
j_call: TRBJ1-2
clone_size: NA
d_call: NA
v_call: TRBV7-9

cdr3_nt: TGTGCCAGCAGCCAAGATACCAGGAACACCATATATTTT
cdr3_aa: CASSQDTRNTIYF
j_call: TRBJ1-3
clone_size: NA
d_call: NA
v_call: TRBV14

cdr3_nt: TGTGCCAGCAGCGCCCGGCGGGGAGTACGCCCCTACGAGCAGTACTTC
cdr3_aa: CASSARRGVRPYEQYF
j_call: TRBJ2-7
clone_size: NA
d_call: NA
v_call: TRBV7-2

cdr3_nt: TGTGCCAGCAGCTTAGATACGGCTGAAGCTTTCTTT
cdr3_aa: CASSLDTAEAFF
j_call: TRBJ1-1
clone_size: NA
d_call: NA
v_call: TRBV11-3

cdr3_nt: TGTGCCAGCAGCCAAGAAAGAATAGCGGGGTTGGGAGAGACCCAGTACTTC
cdr3_aa: CASSQERIAGLGETQYF
j_call: TRBJ2-5
clone_size: NA
d_call: TRBD2
v_call: TRBV3-1/TRBV3-2